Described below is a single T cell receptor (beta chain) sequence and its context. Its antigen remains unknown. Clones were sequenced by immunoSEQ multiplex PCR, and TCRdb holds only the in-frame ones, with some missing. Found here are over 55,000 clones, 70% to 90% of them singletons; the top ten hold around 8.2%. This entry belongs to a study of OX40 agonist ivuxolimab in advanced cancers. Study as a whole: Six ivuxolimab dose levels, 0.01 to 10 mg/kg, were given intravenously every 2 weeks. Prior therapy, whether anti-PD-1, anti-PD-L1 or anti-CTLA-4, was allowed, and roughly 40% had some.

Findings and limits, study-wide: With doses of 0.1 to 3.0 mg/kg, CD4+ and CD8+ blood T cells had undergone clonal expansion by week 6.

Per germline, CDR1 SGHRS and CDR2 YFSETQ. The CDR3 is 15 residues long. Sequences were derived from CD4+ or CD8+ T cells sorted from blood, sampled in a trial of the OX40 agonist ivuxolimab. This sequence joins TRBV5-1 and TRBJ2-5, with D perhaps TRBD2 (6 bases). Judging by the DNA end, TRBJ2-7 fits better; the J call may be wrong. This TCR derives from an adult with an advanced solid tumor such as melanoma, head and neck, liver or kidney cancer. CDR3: CASSLRPGSGYEQYF. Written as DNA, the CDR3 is TGCGCCAGCAGCTTGCGGCCCGGGAGTGGCTACGAGCAGTACTTC.